The 23 T cell receptor beta chains presented below share a single source sample, sequenced in a study of control samples from healthy donors and cancer patients. Sequenced by immunoSEQ multiplex PCR; TCRdb stores in-frame clones only, minus some. The sample records about 92,000 clones, more than 75% being singletons. Input material: blood. These receptor sequences come from a woman in her sixties in good health.

The chain recombines TRBV28 with TRBJ1-6; D is uncertain. Germline lookup yields CDR1 MDHEN and CDR2 SYDVKM. CDR3 length equals 13 residues. V was pared by 8 bases and J by 7 bases, with 12 bases between. CDR3 bases: TGTGCCAGCTTCAACGGAGTAAATTCACCCCTCCACTTT. Translating gives CASFNGVNSPLHF.

CDR3 in amino acids: CATSDFGQGGRNEQFF. The CDR3 DNA reads TGTGCCACCAGTGATTTTGGACAGGGGGGAAGGAATGAGCAGTTCTTC. This chain uses TRBV24-1 with TRBJ2-1; 10 bases are a match to TRBD1. The V segment lost 1 base and the J segment 7 bases; nucleotides outside the gene matches: 6. The germline V gene encodes CDR1 KGHDR and CDR2 SFDVKD. There are 16 residues in the CDR3.

This clone was seen a handful of times. The rearrangement links TRBV6-2 or TRBV6-3 to TRBJ1-2, with D unresolved. The CDR3 runs 11 residues. The V gene's germline CDR1 is MNHEY and CDR2 SVGEGT. V was clipped by 6 bases and J by 7 bases, with 9 bases between them. The CDR3 nucleotides read TGTGCCAGCAGCCGCTACTCTGGCTACACCTTC. This translates into CASSRYSGYTF.

The rearrangement links TRBV11-1 to TRBJ2-5; TRBD2 matches 9 bases. The CDR3 totals 15 residues. The V gene's germline CDR1 is SGHAT and CDR2 FQDESV (reference sequence). V gave up 3 bases and J gave up 5 bases; unmatched junction bases: 7. The CDR3 DNA reads as TGTGCCAGCAGCTTGGGTAGCGGGAGTAAGGAGACCCAGTACTTC. It specifies CASSLGSGSKETQYF.

The chain uses TRBV7-2 and TRBJ1-2, with D maybe TRBD1 (5 bases). Trimming left V 0 bases short and J 6 bases short, with 14 bases between. The CDR3 sequence is 15 residues long. The V gene's germline CDR1 is SGHTA and CDR2 FQGNSA. In DNA form, the CDR3 reads TGTGCCAGCAGCTTAGCGTCTCCAGGGTTGCATGGCTACACCTTC. Protein: CASSLASPGLHGYTF. Complete variable domain (other parts from reference TRBV7-2 and TRBJ1-2): GAGVSQSPSNKVTEKGKDVELRCDPISGHTALYWYRQSLGQGLEFLIYFQGNSAPDKSGLPSDRFSAERTGGSVSTLTIQRTQQEDSAVYLCASSLASPGLHGYTFGSGTRLTVV.

The chain is built from TRBV18 and TRBJ2-2; D perhaps matches TRBD2 (6 bases). Germline V gene data show CDR1 as KGHSH and CDR2 as LQKENI. There are 15 residues in the CDR3. The V end was cut by 0 bases, the J end by 6 bases, with 11 bases between. In nucleotides, the CDR3 is TGTGCCAGCTCACCACCACGGAGCGGGCCCGGGGAGCTGTTTTTT. Translated, it gives CASSPPRSGPGELFF.

The chain has TRBV10-2 and TRBJ1-4; D might be TRBD1 (6 bases). Trimming shortened V by 7 bases and J by 2 bases, and 8 bases separated the two germline ends. Germline CDR1 WSHSY, CDR2 SAAADI. This CDR3 is built from 13 residues. CDR3 residues: CASKGGTNEKLFF. The CDR3, as DNA: TGCGCCAGCAAGGGGGGCACTAATGAAAAACTGTTTTTT.

CDR3 residues: CASSPPGMDLYGYTF. The CDR3 DNA is TGTGCCAGCAGCCCCCCGGGGATGGATCTCTATGGCTACACCTTC. The chain has TRBV11-2 and TRBJ1-2; D is ambiguous. The germline CDR1 and CDR2 sequences are SGHAT and FQNNGV. With 5 bases removed from V and 4 bases from J, the gap between germline ends came to 17 bases. CDR3 size: 15 residues.

The sample holds many counts of this clone. This sequence joins TRBV14 and TRBJ2-5; tentatively, D is TRBD1 (5 bases). Germline V gene sequence: CDR1 SGHDN, CDR2 FVKESK. This CDR3 is 16 amino acids long. Trimming stripped 0 bases from V and 4 bases from J, with 15 bases between. CDR3 region: CASSQDLARVGETQYF. For the CDR3, the DNA is TGTGCCAGCAGCCAAGATCTGGCCAGGGTGGGAGAGACCCAGTACTTC.

The rearrangement links TRBV28 to TRBJ1-4, with a weak D call TRBD1 (5 bases). Germline lookup yields CDR1 MDHEN and CDR2 SYDVKM. V was shortened by 5 bases and J by 3 bases, with 13 bases between the two germline ends. This CDR3 has 15 residues. CDR3 region: CASSLSGGANEKLFF. The CDR3 DNA follows: TGTGCCAGCAGTCTATCGGGGGGTGCTAATGAAAAACTGTTTTTT.

Concerning this clone: Other nucleotide sequences in the sample specify the same CDR3. The DNA of the CDR3 is TGTGCCAGCAGAGGACAGGGCGGGAATTCACCCCTCCACTTT. This codes for CASRGQGGNSPLHF. The chain uses TRBV2 and TRBJ1-6, with TRBD1 identical over 8 bases. Germline V gene sequence: CDR1 SNHLY, CDR2 FYNNEI. The V and J ends lost 6 bases and 7 bases, in that order; junction bases with no gene match: 5. The CDR3 contains 14 residues.

V is TRBV10-2 and J is TRBJ2-7; a possible D gene is TRBD1 (5 bases). CDR1 is WSHSY and CDR2 is SAAADI in the germline V gene. Trimming left V 8 bases short and J 6 bases short, with 20 bases between. The CDR3 length is 14 residues. The CDR3 DNA reads TGCGCCAGCGGGGCACTATTCAGTACCGCCGAGCAGTACTTC. This codes for CASGALFSTAEQYF.

The sample holds one count of this clone. The CDR3 DNA reads as TGTGCCAGTAGGGGCGTCGGGAACACCGGGGAGCTGTTTTTT. Its translation is CASRGVGNTGELFF. This rearrangement joins TRBV19 to TRBJ2-2; D gene uncertain. The V gene lost 6 bases and the J gene lost 1 base, with 9 bases spanning the gap. Germline CDR1 LNHDA, CDR2 SQIVND (reference sequence). The CDR3 consists of 14 residues.

This clone showed up just a few times. The junction does not match germline at one end; this may be a read error. The genes are TRBV7-7 and TRBJ2-5, with 7 bases matching TRBD2. The CDR3 has 15 amino acids. Germline-derived CDR1 and CDR2 are SSHAT and FNYEAQ (reference sequence). The CDR3 nucleotides are TGTGCTAGCAGCTACTCCCTGGGGGGGGGAGAGACCCAGTACTTC. Residues: CASSYSLGGGETQYF.

The rearrangement links TRBV5-1 to TRBJ2-2; the match to TRBD1 covers 9 bases. Per the germline V gene, CDR1 is SGHRS and CDR2 is YFSETQ. The trim removed 4 bases at V and 3 bases at J, leaving 4 bases unmatched. The CDR3 is 15 amino acids. The CDR3 DNA follows: TGCGCCAGCAGCCGACAGGGGGGCGACACCGGGGAGCTGTTTTTT. Amino acids: CASSRQGGDTGELFF.

The V call is TRBV5-1, the J call TRBJ2-1; TRBD2 aligns across 13 bases. The CDR3 runs to 16 residues. V lost 7 bases and J lost 6; bases outside the gene matches: 10. The germline V gene has CDR1 SGHRS and CDR2 YFSETQ. The CDR3 DNA follows: TGCGCCAGCTCTAATGCCGGGACTAGCGGGGTCAATGAGCAGTTCTTC. Its protein product is CASSNAGTSGVNEQFF.

V gene TRBV2 combines with J gene TRBJ1-2; a weak D match, TRBD1 (5 bases). This CDR3 is 15 amino acids long. CDR1 is SNHLY, CDR2 FYNNEI, per germline. V dropped 2 bases and J dropped 6 bases, with 16 bases sitting between them. The DNA of the CDR3 is TGTGCCAGCAGTGAAAGATCGCGGCAGGGAGATGGCTACACCTTC. Translating gives CASSERSRQGDGYTF. Based on the CDR3 plus reference TRBV2 and TRBJ1-2, the full variable domain is EPEVTQTPSHQVTQMGQEVILRCVPISNHLYFYWYRQILGQKVEFLVSFYNNEISEKSEIFDDQFSVERPDGSNFTLKIRSTKLEDSAMYFCASSERSRQGDGYTFGSGTRLTVV.

V is TRBV4-1 and J is TRBJ2-3; possible D gene TRBD1, 6 bases. Germline loops: CDR1 MGHRA, CDR2 YSYEKL. The V gene lost 0 bases and the J gene lost 2 bases, with 12 bases spanning the gap. The CDR3 is made up of 16 amino acids. Written as DNA, the CDR3 is TGCGCCAGCAGCCAAGATCAGGGGCAGAACACAGATACGCAGTATTTT. Encoded protein: CASSQDQGQNTDTQYF.

This sequence joins TRBV28 and TRBJ2-1; D is perhaps TRBD1 (6 bases). Trimming took off 5 bases at V and 3 bases at J, with 11 bases between the two ends. This CDR3 is built from 14 residues. Germline V CDR1 and CDR2: MDHEN, SYDVKM. The CDR3 is CASSVRGFYNEQFF. Written as DNA, the CDR3 is TGTGCCAGCAGTGTCAGGGGATTCTACAATGAGCAGTTCTTC.

The chain recombines TRBV6-5 with TRBJ1-2, with D perhaps TRBD1 (5 bases). Germline loops: CDR1 MNHEY, CDR2 SVGAGI. The V and J ends lost 8 bases and 1 base respectively, with 8 bases between them. The CDR3 runs to 12 residues. The CDR3 nucleotides are TGTGCCAGCTCAGGGATTAACTATGGCTACACCTTC. It codes for CASSGINYGYTF.

The chain carries TRBV28 and TRBJ1-2; 8 bases align to TRBD1. With 4 bases clipped from V and 0 bases from J, the junction kept 4 bases outside the gene matches. CDR3 length: 15 residues. The germline V gene encodes CDR1 MDHEN and CDR2 SYDVKM. The CDR3 DNA reads as TGTGCCAGCAGTTCCGACAGGGGAACTAACTATGGCTACACCTTC. As protein: CASSSDRGTNYGYTF.

This chain joins TRBV4-2 and TRBJ1-5; the D is unclear. The CDR3 runs 14 residues. Looked up from germline, CDR1 is LGHNA and CDR2 is YNFKEQ. Trimming left V 3 bases short and J 0 bases short, with 6 bases between. The CDR3 loop is CASSQDFSNQPQHF. In nucleotides, the CDR3 is TGTGCCAGCAGCCAGGATTTTAGCAATCAGCCCCAGCATTTT.

CDR3 sequence (DNA): TGTGCCAGCAGCCCCCACACCGGGAGCGAGGGGGGCACAGATACGCAGTATTTT. It is translated as CASSPHTGSEGGTDTQYF. This chain uses TRBV4-2 with TRBJ2-3, with D possibly being TRBD1 or TRBD2 (6 bases each). Trimming pared 4 bases from V and 1 base from J, leaving 21 bases between. CDR1 is LGHNA and CDR2 is YNFKEQ in the germline V gene. The CDR3 has 18 amino acids.